This T cell receptor (beta chain) was profiled in a study of blood T cell repertoires in COVID-19. Cohort allocation depended upon clinical history that participants reported. Per germline, CDR1 PRHDT and CDR2 FYEKMQ (reference sequence). This CDR3 has 12 residues. The V end was cut by 3 bases, the J end by 10 bases, with 12 bases between. Libraries were prepared by immunoSEQ multiplex PCR; TCRdb keeps only in-frame clonotypes and omits some of them. This sample has about 200,000 clones, with 80% to 85% found just once. This clonotype was sampled from a woman aged 45-59 years with acute COVID-19. The sample comprised PBMCs or T cells enriched from blood (not recorded which). The chain is built from TRBV13 and TRBJ1-2, with D maybe TRBD1 (5 bases). The CDR3 loop reads CASSFAGSDYTF. CDR3 nucleotide sequence: TGTGCCAGCAGCTTTGCAGGGTCAGACTACACCTTC.